The 11 T cell receptor beta chains below all came from one sample that was sequenced in a study of blood T cell repertoires in COVID-19. Data came from immunoSEQ multiplex PCR; TCRdb stores just in-frame clones and leaves some out. The sample consists of about 180,000 clones, around 76% of them appearing once. The sequenced material came from peripheral blood. The receptors originated from a woman aged 70-85 years with acute or convalescent COVID-19.

The gene calls are TRBV6-5 and TRBJ1-2; D call uncertain. V shed 6 bases and J shed 1 base, with 6 bases lying between them. The CDR3 spans 12 residues. Germline CDR1 reads MNHEY; CDR2 reads SVGAGI. The CDR3 DNA reads as TGTGCCAGCAGCCCCGGTAACTATGGCTACACCTTC. It yields the protein CASSPGNYGYTF.

The chain couples TRBV6-5 to TRBJ2-7; 9 nucleotides align to TRBD2. The CDR3 runs to 16 residues. The germline CDR1 and CDR2 sequences are MNHEY and SVGAGI. The J segment lost 4 bases and the V segment lost 0 bases, leaving 7 bases of the junction unmatched. CDR3 loop: CASSYSSGTSPYEQYF. CDR3 in DNA: TGTGCCAGCAGTTACTCATCCGGGACTAGCCCATACGAGCAGTACTTC.

This rearrangement joins TRBV4-1 to TRBJ1-2; a possible D gene is TRBD1 (5 bases). Germline V gene data show CDR1 as MGHRA and CDR2 as YSYEKL. V was clipped by 0 bases and J by 14 bases, with 19 bases between them. This CDR3 has 14 amino acids. CDR3 loop: CASSQDRDLYRSTF. For the CDR3, the DNA is TGCGCCAGCAGCCAAGATCGGGACTTGTATAGGTCGACCTTC.

The chain carries TRBV18 and TRBJ2-3; D remains ambiguous. The CDR3 is made up of 16 amino acids. V gave up 0 bases and J gave up 3 bases, with 13 bases separating them. Germline assignment: CDR1 KGHSH and CDR2 LQKENI. The CDR3 bases are TGTGCCAGCTCACCACCGGCTGTAGTCGGGACAGATACGCAGTATTTT. It is translated as CASSPPAVVGTDTQYF.

The chain is built from TRBV19 and TRBJ2-3; tentative D call: TRBD1 (5 bases). The germline gives CDR1 LNHDA, CDR2 SQIVND (reference sequence). CDR3 size: 16 residues. V gave up 1 base and J gave up 2 bases, with 13 bases separating them. The CDR3: CASSIGGRVATDTQYF. DNA for the CDR3: TGTGCCAGTAGTATAGGGGGCAGGGTGGCCACAGATACGCAGTATTTT.

DNA for the CDR3: TGTGCCTGGAGTGGCACAGGTCATAGGGGCAATCAGCCCCAGCATTTT. Residues: CAWSGTGHRGNQPQHF. V and J are TRBV30 and TRBJ1-5; D possibly corresponds to TRBD1 (5 bases). The V gene's germline CDR1 is GTSNPN and CDR2 SVGIG (reference sequence). The CDR3 has 16 amino acids. Trimming cost V 1 base and J 2 bases, with 15 bases left between them.

The CDR3: CASSETTGPGAEKLFF. As DNA, the CDR3 is TGTGCCAGCAGCGAAACCACAGGGCCAGGGGCTGAAAAACTGTTTTTT. The chain combines TRBV3-1 (or the pseudogene TRBV3-2) with TRBJ1-4, with a weak D call TRBD1 (6 bases). Germline loops: CDR1 LGHDT, CDR2 YNNKEL (reference sequence). The V end was cut by 5 bases, the J end by 7 bases, with 20 bases between. The CDR3 consists of 16 residues.

The chain has TRBV6-6 and TRBJ2-7; 10 bases agree with TRBD1. The V and J ends lost 5 bases and 6 bases, in that order; junction bases with no gene match: 13. The CDR3 length is 16 residues. Germline V gene lookup returns CDR1 MNHNY and CDR2 SVGAGI (reference sequence). The CDR3: CASSATQGTGEAEQYF. Here the CDR3 DNA reads TGTGCCAGCAGTGCGACTCAGGGGACAGGGGAGGCCGAGCAGTACTTC.

The count of this clone is one. The rearrangement joins TRBV28 to TRBJ1-1; D is unclear. Per germline, CDR1 MDHEN and CDR2 SYDVKM. Trimming removed 6 bases at V and 0 bases at J, with 11 bases between. There are 14 residues in the CDR3. DNA of the CDR3: TGTGCCAGCAGCTCCCCCGGGGTGAACACTGAAGCTTTCTTT. Protein product: CASSSPGVNTEAFF. Supplemented by reference TRBV28 and TRBJ1-1, the full variable domain reads DVKVTQSSRYLVKRTGEKVFLECVQDMDHENMFWYRQDPGLGLRLIYFSYDVKMKEKGDIPEGYSVSREKKERFSLILESASTNQTSMYLCASSSPGVNTEAFFGQGTRLTVV.

The rearrangement links TRBV27 to TRBJ1-2; 8 nucleotides line up with TRBD1. Looked up from germline, CDR1 is MNHEY and CDR2 is SMNVEV (reference sequence). The CDR3 runs 15 residues. V gave up 6 bases and J gave up 5 bases; unmatched junction bases: 11. The CDR3 DNA reads as TGTGCCAGCAGAAGAGAGGGCAGGGGGCAATATGGCTACACCTTC. Residues: CASRREGRGQYGYTF.

The chain uses TRBV6-2 or TRBV6-3 and TRBJ1-1; D may be TRBD1 (6 bases). The V end was cut by 6 bases, the J end by 0 bases, with 14 bases between. CDR1 is MNHEY and CDR2 is SVGEGT in the germline V gene. The CDR3 spans 15 residues. Here the CDR3 DNA reads TGTGCCAGCAGCCGTCAGACAGGCATGAACACTGAAGCTTTCTTT. It is translated as CASSRQTGMNTEAFF.